In this sample, the clone carrying this T cell receptor beta chain turned up many times. Its antigen is unidentified. This sample is drawn from a study of response to subunit inactivated influenza vaccine. Study observations and caveats: Only a handful of new T cells, the authors suggested, are recruited with each seasonal influenza vaccination.

TCRdb reprocessed the RT-PCR reads via MiXCR and lists one record per CDR3 protein. The sample includes some 300,000 distinct CDR3 sequences, 22% of them seen just once. Trimming pared 1 base from V and 8 bases from J, leaving 5 bases between. The CDR3 has 11 residues. Looked up from germline, CDR1 is SGHTA and CDR2 is FQGNSA. This clonotype was obtained from a man between 50 and 75 years old who received an inactivated influenza vaccine. This material consisted of PBMCs from blood, taken 21 months after vaccination. V and J are TRBV7-2 and TRBJ1-2; D not certain. The CDR3 DNA reads TGTGCCAGCAGCTTAGACAAGGGCTACACCTTC. Translation: CASSLDKGYTF.